This T cell receptor beta chain was obtained from a study of CD8+CD57+ T cells in acquired aplastic anemia. Study-wide context: Isolated CD4+ and CD8+ cells, once sorted, yielded DNA averaging roughly 3 ug. Study-level results: Patients had roughly 29 CD8+ CDR3 sequences in common with controls (the shared set).

CD8+CD57+ cell expansion, shown by flow cytometry, had occurred in the patients selected for sequencing. Severe acquired aplastic anemia affected all patients. In the case of this clonotype: The antigen remains unidentified.

The template used for profiling TCR beta VDJ and CDR3 was genomic DNA. Using its own MiXCR run on the reads, TCRdb lists one record per CDR3 protein. Of around 170,000 distinct CDR3 sequences detected, over 40% appear once; the ten largest clones hold roughly 3.2%. Germline V gene data show CDR1 as SGHDN and CDR2 as FVKESK. The CDR3 loop spans 14 amino acids. The trim removed 6 bases at V and 5 bases at J, leaving 8 bases unmatched. V and J are TRBV14 and TRBJ2-7; 9 bases are a match to TRBD1. This TCR derives from a human donor with aplastic anemia. Material: sorted CD4+, CD8+, or CD8+CD57+ T cells (not recorded which) from PBMCs. The CDR3 DNA reads as TGTGCCAGCAGGGGACAGACAGGGGGTCACGAGCAGTACTTC. Protein sequence: CASRGQTGGHEQYF.